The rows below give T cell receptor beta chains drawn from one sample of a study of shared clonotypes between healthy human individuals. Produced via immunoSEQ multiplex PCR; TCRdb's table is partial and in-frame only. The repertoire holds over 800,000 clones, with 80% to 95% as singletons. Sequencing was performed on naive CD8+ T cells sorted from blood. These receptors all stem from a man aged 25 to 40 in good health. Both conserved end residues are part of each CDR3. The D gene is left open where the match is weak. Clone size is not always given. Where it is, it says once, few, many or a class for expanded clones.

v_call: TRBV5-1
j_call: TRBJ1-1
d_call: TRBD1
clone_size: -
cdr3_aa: CASSLGTGPTEAFF
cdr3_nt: TGCGCCAGCAGCTTGGGGACAGGGCCCACTGAAGCTTTCTTT

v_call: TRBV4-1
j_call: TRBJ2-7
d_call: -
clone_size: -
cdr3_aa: CASSQGQWSSYEQYF
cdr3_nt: TGCGCCAGCAGCCAAGGTCAGTGGAGCTCCTACGAGCAGTACTTC

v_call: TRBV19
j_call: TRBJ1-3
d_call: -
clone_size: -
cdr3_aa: CATTTVAGNTIYF
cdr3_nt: TGTGCCACCACGACCGTCGCGGGAAACACCATATATTTT

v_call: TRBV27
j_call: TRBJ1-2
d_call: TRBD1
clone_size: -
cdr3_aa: CASSLSTGGAYGYTF
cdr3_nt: TGTGCCAGCAGTTTATCTACAGGGGGCGCTTACGGCTACACCTTC

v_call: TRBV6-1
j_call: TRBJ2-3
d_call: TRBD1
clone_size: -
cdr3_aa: CASSDRGTDTQYF
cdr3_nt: TGTGCCAGCAGTGACAGGGGGACAGATACGCAGTATTTT

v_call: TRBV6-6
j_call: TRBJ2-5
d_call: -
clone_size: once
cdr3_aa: CATEGDQETQYF
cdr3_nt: TGTGCCACGGAGGGGGACCAAGAGACCCAGTACTTC

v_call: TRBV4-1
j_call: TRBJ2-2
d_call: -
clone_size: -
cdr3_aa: CASSQVQGVDTGELFF
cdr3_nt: TGCGCCAGCAGCCAAGTCCAGGGAGTAGACACCGGGGAGCTGTTTTTT

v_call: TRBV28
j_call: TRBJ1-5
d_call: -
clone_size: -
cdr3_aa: CASSPIVGEGNQPQHF
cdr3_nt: TGTGCCAGCAGCCCCATTGTAGGGGAAGGGAATCAGCCCCAGCATTTT

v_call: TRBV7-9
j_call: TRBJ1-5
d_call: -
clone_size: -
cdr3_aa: CASSRDTQPQHF
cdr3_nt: TGTGCCAGCAGCCGTGACACTCAGCCCCAGCATTTT

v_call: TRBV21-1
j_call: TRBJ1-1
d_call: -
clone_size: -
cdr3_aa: CASSNQYKYRDRRNTEAFF
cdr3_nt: TGTGCCAGCAGCAACCAATATAAGTATCGGGACAGAAGAAACACTGAAGCTTTCTTT

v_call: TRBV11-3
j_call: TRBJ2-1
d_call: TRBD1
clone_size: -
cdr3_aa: CASSTGTGTGKGDEQFF
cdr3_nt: TGTGCCAGCAGCACGGGTACCGGGACAGGGAAGGGTGATGAGCAGTTCTTC

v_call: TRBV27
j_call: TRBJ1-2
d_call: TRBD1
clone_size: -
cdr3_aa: CASSSGDRGPYGYTF
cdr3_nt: TGTGCCAGCAGTTCCGGGGACAGGGGCCCCTATGGCTACACCTTC

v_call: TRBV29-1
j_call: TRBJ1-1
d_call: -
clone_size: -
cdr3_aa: CSVEKTGSEAFF
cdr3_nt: TGCAGCGTTGAAAAAACGGGGAGTGAAGCTTTCTTT

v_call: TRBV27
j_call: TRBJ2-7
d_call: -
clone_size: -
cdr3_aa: CASSPRGEYYEQYF
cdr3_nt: TGTGCCAGCAGTCCTAGAGGAGAGTATTACGAGCAGTACTTC

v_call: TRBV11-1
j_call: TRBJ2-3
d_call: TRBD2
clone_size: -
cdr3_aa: CASSSPIAGRGTDTQYF
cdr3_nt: TGTGCCAGCAGCTCCCCAATAGCGGGGAGGGGCACAGATACGCAGTATTTT

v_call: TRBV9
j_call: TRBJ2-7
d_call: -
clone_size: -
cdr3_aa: CASSVGGDTYEQYF
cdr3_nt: TGTGCCAGCAGCGTTGGCGGGGATACCTACGAGCAGTACTTC

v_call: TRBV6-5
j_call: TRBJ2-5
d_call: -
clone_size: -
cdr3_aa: CASSYSTYASPETQYF
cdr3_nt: TGTGCCAGCAGTTACTCGACGTATGCGAGCCCAGAGACCCAGTACTTC

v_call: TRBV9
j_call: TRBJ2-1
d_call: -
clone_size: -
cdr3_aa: CASSVGSGAPPYNEQFF
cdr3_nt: TGTGCCAGCAGCGTAGGGAGCGGAGCGCCTCCTTACAATGAGCAGTTCTTC

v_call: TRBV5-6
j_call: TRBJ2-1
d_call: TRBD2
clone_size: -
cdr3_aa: CASSLLAGGVGEQFF
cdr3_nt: TGTGCCAGCAGCTTGTTAGCGGGAGGAGTTGGTGAGCAGTTCTTC

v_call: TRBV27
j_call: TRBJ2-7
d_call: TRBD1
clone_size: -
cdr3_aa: CASSLTGNYEQYF
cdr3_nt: TGTGCCAGCAGTTTGACAGGGAACTACGAGCAGTACTTC